This entry lists 14 T cell receptor beta chains sequenced from one sample in a study of T cell responses to AZD1222 COVID-19 vaccine. Sequenced by immunoSEQ multiplex PCR; TCRdb stores in-frame clones only, minus some. The data hold around 91,000 clones, with nearly 90% observed a single time. The sample here was peripheral blood, taken on day 0 of AZD1222 vaccination. All receptors come from an adult in good health.

The chain employs TRBV7-2 and TRBJ1-5; D is ambiguous. Germline values: CDR1 SGHTA, CDR2 FQGNSA. V shed 4 bases and J shed 7 bases, with 11 bases lying between them. CDR3 length equals 13 residues. The CDR3 region is CASSWRLEQPQHF. The CDR3 DNA is TGTGCCAGCAGCTGGAGATTGGAACAGCCCCAGCATTTT.

The genes are TRBV2 and TRBJ1-4, with 7 bases lining up with TRBD1. V shed 8 bases, J shed 4 bases, and the junction held 7 bases outside the gene matches. Germline loops: CDR1 SNHLY, CDR2 FYNNEI. The CDR3 loop spans 14 amino acids. CDR3 sequence: CASVTGDFNEKLFF. CDR3 DNA: TGTGCCAGCGTAACAGGGGATTTTAATGAAAAACTGTTTTTT.

This rearrangement joins TRBV5-6 to TRBJ1-1, with 9 bases identical to TRBD1. The germline V gene encodes CDR1 SGHDT and CDR2 YYEEEE. The V segment lost 2 bases and the J segment 6 bases; nucleotides outside the gene matches: 5. The CDR3 is 14 residues long. CDR3 in DNA: TGTGCCAGCAGCTTACGGGACAGGGTGGCTGAAGCTTTCTTT. Translating gives CASSLRDRVAEAFF.

The chain is built from TRBV15 and TRBJ2-7; D tentatively reads TRBD1 or TRBD2 (7 bases each). The CDR3 is 15 amino acids. Germline loops: CDR1 LNHNV, CDR2 YYDKDF (reference sequence). The V end was cut by 0 bases, the J end by 1 base, with 10 bases between. CDR3 sequence: CATSRDRGGSYEQYF. The CDR3 DNA sequence: TGTGCCACCAGCAGAGACAGGGGGGGGTCCTACGAGCAGTACTTC.

This chain links TRBV7-3 with TRBJ2-7; maybe TRBD1 (5 bases). Per the germline V gene, CDR1 is SGHTA and CDR2 is FQGTGA. V lost 1 base, J lost 5 bases, and 15 bases lay in between. The CDR3 has 15 amino acids. CDR3 sequence reads: CASSLRSREVDEQYF. In nucleotides, the CDR3 is TGTGCCAGCAGCTTAAGATCCAGGGAAGTGGACGAGCAGTACTTC.

The chain uses TRBV4-1 and TRBJ2-1; TRBD2 matches at 8 bases. The CDR3 loop spans 18 amino acids. CDR1 and CDR2 (germline): MGHRA, YSYEKL. After removal of 0 bases from V and 2 bases from J, the junction contained 9 bases not matched to a gene. Here the CDR3 reads CASSQDPQLAGPYNEQFF. In DNA, the CDR3 is TGCGCCAGCAGCCAAGATCCCCAGCTAGCGGGCCCCTACAATGAGCAGTTCTTC.

This clone was seen a few times. Other DNA variants within this sample encode the same CDR3. This sequence joins TRBV5-1 and TRBJ1-2; D is possibly TRBD1 (6 bases). V dropped 3 bases and J dropped 2 bases, with 8 bases sitting between them. The CDR3 covers 13 residues. CDR1 SGHRS and CDR2 YFSETQ come from the germline V gene. This CDR3 reads CASSSTGNYGYTF. CDR3 sequence (DNA): TGCGCCAGCAGCTCCACAGGGAACTATGGCTACACCTTC.

This sequence joins TRBV6-2 or TRBV6-3 and TRBJ2-2, with no clear D. The CDR3 is 14 residues long. CDR1 MNHEY and CDR2 SVGEGT come from the germline V gene. V was pared by 2 bases and J by 4 bases, with 8 bases between. CDR3 amino acids: CASSYPGLTGELFF. CDR3 DNA: TGTGCCAGCAGTTACCCCGGCCTCACCGGGGAGCTGTTTTTT.

The chain couples TRBV7-2 to TRBJ1-6, with D tentatively TRBD1 (6 bases). The V end was cut by 4 bases, the J end by 6 bases, with 13 bases between. This CDR3 is built from 15 residues. The V gene's germline CDR1 is SGHTA and CDR2 FQGNSA. CDR3 in DNA: TGTGCCAGCAGCTCCTTACAGGGTGGTAATTCACCCCTCCACTTT. Amino acid sequence: CASSSLQGGNSPLHF.

J is TRBJ1-5 and V is TRBV6-5; 10 nucleotides line up with TRBD1. V gave up 0 bases and J gave up 11 bases; unmatched junction bases: 4. Germline V gives CDR1 MNHEY, CDR2 SVGAGI. CDR3 length equals 14 residues. CDR3 amino acids: CASSYSTGGEAQHF. CDR3 nucleotide sequence: TGTGCCAGCAGTTACTCGACAGGGGGCGAGGCCCAGCATTTT.

The V call is TRBV6-5, the J call TRBJ1-1, with 8 bases that match TRBD1. The germline V gene encodes CDR1 MNHEY and CDR2 SVGAGI. J gave up 8 bases and V 0 bases, and 5 bases lay outside the gene matches. The CDR3 covers 14 residues. The CDR3: CASSYSRQGREAFF. CDR3 sequence (DNA): TGTGCCAGCAGTTACTCCAGACAGGGGCGCGAAGCTTTCTTT.

This chain connects TRBV7-8 to TRBJ1-4, with 7 bases identical to TRBD1. The CDR3 has 17 residues. Germline CDR1 SGHVS, CDR2 FQNEAQ. The V and J ends lost 2 bases and 4 bases, in that order; junction bases with no gene match: 10. CDR3 residues: CASSLPHRGRLNEKLFF. For the CDR3, the DNA is TGTGCCAGCAGCTTACCCCACAGGGGAAGACTTAATGAAAAACTGTTTTTT.

In its sample, this clone was seen a few times. The V call is TRBV10-3, the J call TRBJ2-4; no firm D call. This CDR3 region has 11 residues. Germline V gives CDR1 ENHRY, CDR2 SYGVKD. Trimming left V 10 bases short and J 0 bases short, with 4 bases between. DNA of the CDR3: TGTGCCAGCCAAGCCAAAAACATTCAGTACTTC. Encoded protein: CASQAKNIQYF.

The V gene is TRBV6-5, the J gene TRBJ2-7; 10 bases map to TRBD1. The CDR3 loop spans 16 amino acids. CDR1 MNHEY and CDR2 SVGAGI come from the germline V gene. Losses at the gene ends were 4 bases for V and 3 bases for J; bases not matched to a gene: 9. CDR3 residues: CASSSSGTGAYYEQYF. CDR3 nucleotide sequence: TGTGCCAGCAGTTCATCCGGGACAGGGGCTTACTACGAGCAGTACTTC.